This T cell receptor (beta chain) was profiled in a study of blood T cell repertoires in COVID-19. Study details: Samples taken during acute and convalescent COVID-19 were collected in the United States, Italy and Spain.

Authors' analysis steps: Reference gene primer amplification in the assay estimated nucleated cell counts. TCRdb keeps only in-frame clones here, not all; method: immunoSEQ multiplex PCR. Clone size and V and J calls were adopted from that table, with D and trimming inferred from the DNA. In the table there are around 100,000 clones, about 80% of which are singletons. Trimming took 2 bases from V and 9 from J, leaving 11 bases between them. The CDR3 totals 13 residues. In germline, CDR1 is LNHDA, CDR2 SQIVND (reference sequence). V and J are TRBV19 and TRBJ2-1; D perhaps matches TRBD1 (6 bases). The TCR was taken from a man aged 60 to 69 with acute or convalescent COVID-19. The specimen sequenced was peripheral blood. The CDR3 reads CASSILTGPEQFF. The CDR3 region has the DNA TGTGCCAGTAGTATACTGACAGGCCCTGAGCAGTTCTTC. The full variable domain, completed using reference TRBV19 and TRBJ2-1, is DGGITQSPKYLFRKEGQNVTLSCEQNLNHDAMYWYRQDPGQGLRLIYYSQIVNDFQKGDIAEGYSVSREKKESFPLTVTSAQKNPTAFYLCASSILTGPEQFFGPGTRLTVL.